This paragraph reports one T cell receptor (beta chain). Its antigen is as yet unknown. The record originates from a study of CD8 T cells in ankylosing spondylitis. The V end was cut by 2 bases, the J end by 5 bases, with 12 bases between. This CDR3 spans 14 amino acids. Germline CDR1 is MGHDK and CDR2 is SYGVNS. Overall study findings and caveats: Relatively scarce in peripheral blood, disease-linked clones were CD8+. Ankylosing spondylitis blood seemed to carry a telltale TCR beta motif made of eight or nine highly homologous variants.

Via MiXCR, TCRdb re-called the 5' RACE reads, giving one row per CDR3 protein. The sample shows 700,000 to 1,000,000 distinct CDR3 sequences, approximately 12% of them seen only once. Sequenced: blood, either unsorted or a sorted T cell fraction (not recorded which). The sequence came from a male donor with ankylosing spondylitis. The chain joins TRBV25-1 to TRBJ2-5; D is uncertain. The CDR3 coding sequence is TGTGCCAGCAGTGAACCCCTAGGTACGGAGACCCAGTACTTC. It is translated as CASSEPLGTETQYF.